Listed here are 5 T cell receptor beta chains from one sample, sequenced in a study of blood T cell repertoires in COVID-19. The data were produced by immunoSEQ multiplex PCR, yet TCRdb's version contains in-frame clones alone and is incomplete. The repertoire holds about 39,000 clones, 65% to 90% seen once, with approximately 9.9% in the top ten. The sample consisted of peripheral blood. The source is a human donor in a cohort sampled during active COVID-19.

V and J are TRBV29-1 and TRBJ2-5; TRBD1 aligns across 7 bases. There are 13 residues in the CDR3. CDR1 SQVTM and CDR2 ANQGSEA come from the germline V gene. The ends lost 7 bases at V and 4 bases at J; junction bases unmatched: 9. The CDR3 reads CSAALGQVETQYF. Written as DNA, the CDR3 is TGCAGCGCCGCCCTCGGACAGGTAGAGACCCAGTACTTC.

In this sample, this clone turned up once. This chain links TRBV5-4 with TRBJ2-5; D is undetermined. Germline lookup yields CDR1 SGHNT and CDR2 YYREEE (reference sequence). V was cut by 0 bases and J by 5 bases, with 11 bases left in between. The CDR3 has 14 amino acids. CDR3 bases: TGTGCCAGCAGCTTGGTTCTGGGCGCGGAGACCCAGTACTTC. As protein: CASSLVLGAETQYF. Full variable domain (missing parts from reference TRBV5-4 and TRBJ2-5): ETGVTQSPTHLIKTRGQQVTLRCSSQSGHNTVSWYQQALGQGPQFIFQYYREEENGRGNFPPRFSGLQFPNYSSELNVNALELDDSALYLCASSLVLGAETQYFGPGTRLLVL.

V usage is TRBV10-2 and J usage is TRBJ1-2, with 12 positions matching TRBD1. The germline V gene has CDR1 WSHSY and CDR2 SAAADI. Unmatched junction bases numbered 6, after V lost 2 bases and J lost 8 bases. CDR3 length equals 15 residues. Here the CDR3 DNA reads TGCGCCAGCAGTGAGAGGGGACAGGGGGCGAAGGGCTACACCTTC. As protein: CASSERGQGAKGYTF.

This sequence joins TRBV2 and TRBJ1-1, with 10 bases identical to TRBD1. The CDR3 has 14 amino acids. With 6 bases clipped from V and 5 bases from J, the junction kept 6 bases outside the gene matches. Germline CDR1 reads SNHLY; CDR2 reads FYNNEI. The CDR3 nucleotides are TGTGCCAGCAGAAACCGGGACAGGGGAACTGAAGCTTTCTTT. As protein: CASRNRDRGTEAFF.

The gene calls are TRBV7-9 and TRBJ2-6, with D possibly matching TRBD1 (5 bases). With 6 bases removed from V and 1 base from J, the gap between germline ends came to 13 bases. This CDR3 contains 16 residues. Per the germline V gene, CDR1 is SEHNR and CDR2 is FQNEAQ (reference sequence). In DNA, the CDR3 is TGTGCCAGCAGTACCAGACAGCGTTCTGGGGCCAACGTCCTGACTTTC. Amino acids: CASSTRQRSGANVLTF.